The T cell receptor (beta chain) under discussion was sequenced for a study of blood T cell repertoires in COVID-19. Study in general: PBMCs, B-cell-depleted T cells, or T cells were the source of the cDNA or gDNA that made up the material.

Patients at the Seattle site were enrolled during active infection and followed longitudinally. This CDR3 is 15 amino acids long. The V gene's germline CDR1 is LNHDA and CDR2 SQIVND (reference sequence). Germline trimming cut 9 bases from V and 7 bases from J; bases unmatched to any gene: 10. Clones were read by immunoSEQ multiplex PCR, and TCRdb kept only the in-frame ones, dropping some. The sample consists of 100,000 to 150,000 clones, approximately 90% of them appearing once. Source material: peripheral blood. The sequence was collected from a man aged 60 to 69 with COVID-19, enrolled during active disease. The J gene is TRBJ1-6, the V gene TRBV19, with TRBD1 identical over 9 bases. In DNA form, the CDR3 reads TGTGCCAGCGCCGGGACAGGGACCGTCAATTCACCCCTCCACTTT. Its protein is CASAGTGTVNSPLHF.